This T cell receptor beta chain emerged from a study of regulatory T cells in long-lasting Graves disease. Findings of the study overall: Limited samples may have lowered accuracy. Persistent cases of Graves' showed reduced TCR diversity relative to newly diagnosed patients.

In regard to this clonotype: Its cognate antigen is unknown.

To make TCR beta libraries, researchers used iRepertoire HTBI primers and Arm-PCR of CDR3 regions. Each CDR3 protein gets one entry after TCRdb re-called the multiplex PCR reads with MiXCR. The sample yields 400,000 to 550,000 distinct CDR3 sequences, 14% to 15% seen once. Time point of the sample: newly diagnosed GD, antithyroid drugs for less than 3 months. TCR sequences were obtained from RNA taken from PBMCs. The germline V and J ends were trimmed by 7 bases and 4 bases, with 5 bases remaining between them. The CDR3 has 11 residues. Looked up from germline, CDR1 is LNHDA and CDR2 is SQIVND (reference sequence). These data were also reused for a study on T cells in Graves' hyperthyroidism and ophthalmopathy. From that study: Initially, a first-round RT-PCR of the TCR CDR3 employed the HTBI primer set. Before onset, by a median of around 6.4 months, the model predicted ophthalmopathy.

The sample consisted of peripheral blood mononuclear cells (PBMCs), taken at new diagnosis, from a patient treated with antithyroid drugs. The clonotype comes from a woman in her thirties with Graves disease. The V call is TRBV19, the J call TRBJ1-5, with D uncertain. DNA of the CDR3: TGTGCCAGTACGGCAAATCAGCCCCAGCATTTT. This encodes CASTANQPQHF.